A selection of T cell receptor beta chains follows, all from one sample in a study of blood T cells in healthy people across ages. TCRdb independently ran MiXCR on the 5' RACE reads; one entry per CDR3 protein. There are 600,000 to 850,000 distinct CDR3 sequences in the sample; roughly 25% occur only once, and 9.4% lies in the top ten. The same sample was also used in a study of T cells of mothers and their children.

Sequenced: blood. These receptors came from a boy aged 5-17 years in good health. The CDR3 runs from the conserved cysteine through the conserved F or W. The D gene is left open where the match is weak. Not all rows give a size; the values are once, few, many and, for expanded clones, a class.

d_call	j_call	clone_size	v_call	cdr3_nt	cdr3_aa
NA	TRBJ1-2	NA	TRBV12-3/TRBV12-4	TGTGCCAGCAGTTTTCGCTCTCGAGGGGGCTACACCTTC	CASSFRSRGGYTF
NA	TRBJ2-1	NA	TRBV7-9	TGTGCCAGCAGTTACCCCAGCTCCTACAATGAGCAGTTCTTC	CASSYPSSYNEQFF
TRBD2	TRBJ2-7	NA	TRBV10-3	TGTGCCATCAGTGAGGAATGGCGGGAGCTCGGCGAGCAGTACTTC	CAISEEWRELGEQYF
TRBD1	TRBJ2-7	NA	TRBV11-2	TGTGCCAGCAGCTTAGGGACAGGGACTGACTACGAGCAGTACTTC	CASSLGTGTDYEQYF
TRBD2	TRBJ2-7	once	TRBV20-1	TGCAGTGCTAGTTGGGGTAGCGGGAGCTTAAAGAGCTCCTACGAGCAGTACTTC	CSASWGSGSLKSSYEQYF
NA	TRBJ2-7	many	TRBV20-1	TGCAGTGCTAGTGGGGGGGCGAACTACGAGCAGTACTTC	CSASGGANYEQYF
NA	TRBJ2-7	few	TRBV7-3	TGTGCCAGCAGCTCTACGGCGAGAAGCGAGCAGTACTTC	CASSSTARSEQYF
TRBD2	TRBJ2-1	few	TRBV20-1	TGCAGTGCTAGAGAACTAGCGGGACTAAATGAGCAGTTCTTC	CSARELAGLNEQFF
NA	TRBJ2-7	NA	TRBV9	TGTGCCAGCAGCGTAGGGGGAGATACCTACGAGCAGTACTTC	CASSVGGDTYEQYF
TRBD1	TRBJ1-1	NA	TRBV5-1	TGCGCCAGCAGCAGCAAGACAGGGTCGCTTACCGGCGCTGAAGCTTTCTTT	CASSSKTGSLTGAEAFF
NA	TRBJ1-1	few	TRBV20-1	TGCAGTGCCTGGGTAGGCACTGAAGCTTTCTTT	CSAWVGTEAFF
TRBD2	TRBJ2-2	NA	TRBV12-3/TRBV12-4	TGTGCCAGCAGGGAGACTAGCGGGATACTCACCGGGGAGCTGTTTTTT	CASRETSGILTGELFF
NA	TRBJ1-5	NA	TRBV4-3	TGCGCCAGCAGCCAATATGGGGGGCGCGGAAGCAATCAGCCCCAGCATTTT	CASSQYGGRGSNQPQHF
NA	TRBJ1-4	NA	TRBV29-1	TGCAGCGTTATGACACAGGGTTCAACTAATGAAAAACTGTTTTTT	CSVMTQGSTNEKLFF
TRBD2	TRBJ2-7	NA	TRBV28	TGTGCCAGCAGTTTTGGACTAGCCTCCCGAAAATACGAGCAGTACTTC	CASSFGLASRKYEQYF
NA	TRBJ2-7	NA	TRBV29-1	TGCAGCGTCCTCTCGGACTACGAGCAGTACTTC	CSVLSDYEQYF
NA	TRBJ2-3	NA	TRBV7-9	TGTGCCAGCAGCCCTGAGATGGGCACAGATACGCAGTATTTT	CASSPEMGTDTQYF
TRBD2	TRBJ2-7	NA	TRBV20-1	TGCAGTGCTAGAGGTAGCCTAGCGGGGGGATACGAGCAGTACTTC	CSARGSLAGGYEQYF
TRBD2	TRBJ2-5	few	TRBV7-6	TGTGCCAGCAGCTTAGTTGTTTTCGGGGGGGCCGTGGAGACCCAGTACTTC	CASSLVVFGGAVETQYF
TRBD1	TRBJ2-1	NA	TRBV7-3	TGTGCCAGCAGTCATCAGGACAGGGGGGTCAATGAGCAGTTCTTC	CASSHQDRGVNEQFF
TRBD1	TRBJ1-6	few	TRBV5-8	TGTGCCAGCAGCCGTAACAGGGGAAATTCACCCCTCCACTTT	CASSRNRGNSPLHF
TRBD2	TRBJ2-7	few	TRBV29-1	TGCAGCGTTGACCGGGGACTAGCGGGACAAGACTACGAGCAGTACTTC	CSVDRGLAGQDYEQYF
TRBD2	TRBJ2-7	few	TRBV3-1	TGTGCCAGCAGCCCCCGTGAGACTAGCGGGCAGTACTTC	CASSPRETSGQYF
TRBD1	TRBJ2-7	few	TRBV7-9	TGTGCCTCCATGGGGACAGACTCCTACGAGCAGTACTTC	CASMGTDSYEQYF
NA	TRBJ1-5	NA	TRBV7-2	TGTGCCAGCAGCTTAGTTTCCCAAAGCAATCAGCCCCAGCATTTT	CASSLVSQSNQPQHF
TRBD1	TRBJ2-4	few	TRBV7-2	TGTGCCAGCAGCCCGGGACAGAAAAACATTCAGTACTTC	CASSPGQKNIQYF
NA	TRBJ2-3	few	TRBV20-1	TGCAGTGCTAGAGGACTAGGAGGAGGCACAGATACGCAGTATTTT	CSARGLGGGTDTQYF
NA	TRBJ2-2	NA	TRBV28	TGTGCCAGCAGTTCGGGACTGTCCGGGGAGCTGTTTTTT	CASSSGLSGELFF
TRBD1	TRBJ2-3	few	TRBV24-1	TGTGCCACCAGTGATTTGCCGGGACAGGGTAGCACAGATACGCAGTATTTT	CATSDLPGQGSTDTQYF
TRBD1	TRBJ2-7	NA	TRBV5-1	TGCGCCAGCAGCTTCCCGGGACAGGGTAACGAGCAGTACTTC	CASSFPGQGNEQYF
TRBD1	TRBJ2-1	NA	TRBV29-1	TGCAGCGTCCACGCCGGGACAGGGGCCTACAATGAGCAGTTCTTC	CSVHAGTGAYNEQFF
NA	TRBJ2-1	few	TRBV5-1	TGCGCCAGCAGCTTCCCCACGAGTGAGCAGTTCTTC	CASSFPTSEQFF
NA	TRBJ2-1	NA	TRBV29-1	TGCAGCTTCACGGGAGTAGGGAATGAGCAGTTCTTC	CSFTGVGNEQFF
TRBD1	TRBJ2-7	NA	TRBV29-1	TGCAGCGTTGTAAGGTGGGACAGGGATTGGGAGCAGTACTTC	CSVVRWDRDWEQYF
NA	TRBJ2-5	NA	TRBV7-9	TGTGCCAGCAGCAAGACCGACTACCAAGAGACCCAGTACTTC	CASSKTDYQETQYF
NA	TRBJ1-4	once	TRBV6-5	TGTGCCAGCAGCCAGCCCGGCCGGTCTAGAGCACTGTTTTTT	CASSQPGRSRALFF
TRBD2	TRBJ2-1	NA	TRBV5-1	TGCGCCAGCAGTTTTCGACTAGCGAGGGATAACAATGAGCAGTTCTTC	CASSFRLARDNNEQFF
TRBD2	TRBJ2-1	few	TRBV7-3	TGTGCCAGCAGCTTAAAAGGTAGCGGGGGGTACAATGAGCAGTTCTTC	CASSLKGSGGYNEQFF
TRBD1	TRBJ2-2	few	TRBV15	TGTGCCACCAGCTTGACAGGGAACGGGGAGCTGTTTTTT	CATSLTGNGELFF
NA	TRBJ2-1	NA	TRBV28	TGTGCCAGCAACCTTAGGGGGGACTACAATGAGCAGTTCTTC	CASNLRGDYNEQFF
TRBD2	TRBJ2-7	NA	TRBV11-2	TGTGCCAGCGGGGGTACTAGCGGGAGGAGTGAGCAGTACTTC	CASGGTSGRSEQYF
TRBD2	TRBJ2-6	few	TRBV4-1	TGCGCCAGCAGCCAACCTAGCGGGAGCGGTCTCTCTGGGGCCAACGTCCTGACTTTC	CASSQPSGSGLSGANVLTF
NA	TRBJ2-7	NA	TRBV11-2	TGTGCCAGCAGCTTAGTTACAGGGTGGACCTACGAGCAGTACTTC	CASSLVTGWTYEQYF
TRBD1	TRBJ1-2	NA	TRBV24-1	TGTGCCACCAGCCTCGGGACAGGGGGCGCTTATGATGGCTACACCTTC	CATSLGTGGAYDGYTF
NA	TRBJ2-5	NA	TRBV5-1	TGCGCCAGCAGCCAGCAGGGTTTGGAGACCCGGTACTTC	CASSQQGLETRYF
NA	TRBJ1-1	few	TRBV7-9	TGTGCCAGCAGCCCCCCAAGGATGAACACTGAAGCTTTCTTT	CASSPPRMNTEAFF
NA	TRBJ1-5	few	TRBV2	TGTGCCAGCAGTGACAGGTTTAGCAATCAGCCCCAGCATTTT	CASSDRFSNQPQHF
TRBD2	TRBJ2-5	few	TRBV6-6	TGTGCCAGCAGATCCCCGGGACTAGCGGATCGCGAACAGTACTTC	CASRSPGLADREQYF
NA	TRBJ2-7	NA	TRBV20-1	TGCAGTGCTAGAACGGGGGCACCCTACGAGCAGTACTTC	CSARTGAPYEQYF
TRBD2	TRBJ2-1	few	TRBV20-1	TGCAGTGCTAGAGAACTAGCGGAGACCTACAATGAGCAGTTCTTC	CSARELAETYNEQFF
NA	TRBJ2-2	NA	TRBV7-3	TGTGCCAGCAGCTTATTGGACGCCGGGGAGCTGTTTTTT	CASSLLDAGELFF
TRBD1	TRBJ2-6	NA	TRBV28	TGTGCCAGCAGTCCGCCGGGACAGTCTGGGGCCAACGTCCTGACTTTC	CASSPPGQSGANVLTF
NA	TRBJ2-3	few	TRBV3-1	TGTGCCAGCAGCCAGGCATCGTTCGCAGATACGCAGTATTTT	CASSQASFADTQYF
TRBD2	TRBJ2-3	few	TRBV29-1	TGCAGCGTTGGAGGGGGAGGACTAGCGGGAAGCACAGATACGCAGTATTTT	CSVGGGGLAGSTDTQYF
TRBD1	TRBJ1-6	few	TRBV13	TGTGCCAGCAGCCCCAGGGGGCTCGGTGCACCCCTCCACTTT	CASSPRGLGAPLHF
NA	TRBJ2-5	NA	TRBV7-2	TGTGCCAGCAGCCCCCGGACGGGGATCCAAGAGACCCAGTACTTC	CASSPRTGIQETQYF